What follows are 26 T cell receptor beta chains derived from one specimen sequenced in a study of OX40 agonist ivuxolimab in advanced cancers. Using immunoSEQ multiplex PCR, the repertoire was profiled, and TCRdb retains in-frame clones only, with some absent. The sample lists roughly 51,000 clones, 88% occurring once. The input for sequencing was CD4+ or CD8+ T cells sorted from blood, taken in a trial of the OX40 agonist ivuxolimab. These receptors all stem from an adult with an advanced solid tumor such as melanoma, head and neck, liver or kidney cancer.

The genes are TRBV5-4 and TRBJ2-5; TRBD2 matches at 15 bases. Trimming took 4 bases from V and 1 from J; bases not matched to a gene: 5. The CDR3 consists of 17 residues. Germline V gene sequence: CDR1 SGHNT, CDR2 YYREEE (reference sequence). The CDR3 region has the DNA TGTGCCAGCAGCCCCGGACTAGCGGGAGGGATCCAAGAGACCCAGTACTTC. It yields the protein CASSPGLAGGIQETQYF.

This chain connects TRBV14 to TRBJ2-1; D is uncertain. In germline, CDR1 is SGHDN, CDR2 FVKESK. V shed 4 bases and J shed 9 bases, with 7 bases lying between them. This CDR3 has 11 amino acids. The CDR3 coding sequence is TGTGCCAGCAGCCGCAACAGTGAGCAGTTCTTC. Translating gives CASSRNSEQFF.

The chain combines TRBV7-3 with TRBJ2-7; D perhaps matches TRBD2 (6 bases). V lost 5 bases, J lost 0 bases, and 14 bases lay in between. The CDR3 loop spans 15 amino acids. CDR1 and CDR2 (germline): SGHTA, FQGTGA. The CDR3 spells CASSPAGGGSYEQYF. CDR3 DNA sequence: TGTGCCAGCAGCCCCGCCGGGGGAGGCTCCTACGAGCAGTACTTC.

The chain couples TRBV6-4 to TRBJ2-3; perhaps TRBD1 as D (6 bases). V was pared by 3 bases and J by 10 bases, with 14 bases between. This CDR3 contains 13 residues. Looked up from germline, CDR1 is MRHNA and CDR2 is SNTAGT. The CDR3 loop is CASSEQQGAAQYF. The DNA for the CDR3 is TGTGCCAGCAGTGAACAACAGGGAGCGGCGCAGTATTTT.

This sequence joins TRBV19 and TRBJ2-5, with D unclear. Germline CDR1 LNHDA, CDR2 SQIVND (reference sequence). Trimming removed 5 bases at V and 1 base at J, with 17 bases between. The CDR3 runs to 16 residues. CDR3 loop: CASSPRDWLAQETQYF. CDR3 DNA sequence: TGTGCCAGTAGTCCCCGAGACTGGTTGGCCCAAGAGACCCAGTACTTC.

This rearrangement joins TRBV19 to TRBJ1-5; no definite D call. The length of the CDR3 is 13 residues. CDR1 is LNHDA and CDR2 is SQIVND in the germline V gene (reference sequence). Trimming took off 5 bases at V and 2 bases at J, with 7 bases between the two ends. CDR3 nucleotide sequence: TGTGCCAGTAGTGAATCTGGCAATCAGCCCCAGCATTTT. Its translation: CASSESGNQPQHF.

This clone was recorded once. This sequence joins TRBV28 and TRBJ1-5, with D unresolved. CDR3 length: 12 residues. The germline CDR1 and CDR2 sequences are MDHEN and SYDVKM. Trimming removed 1 base from V and 6 bases from J, with 4 bases in between. CDR3 sequence reads: CASSLLLQPQHF. CDR3 DNA: TGTGCCAGCAGTTTATTGCTTCAGCCCCAGCATTTT.

The chain recombines TRBV28 with TRBJ2-3; perhaps TRBD2 as D (5 bases). Germline values: CDR1 MDHEN, CDR2 SYDVKM. The CDR3 contains 14 residues. V was shortened by 0 bases and J by 1 base, with 5 bases between the two germline ends. DNA of the CDR3: TGTGCCAGCAGTTTATGGGGAGGCACAGATACGCAGTATTTT. This translates into CASSLWGGTDTQYF.

The rearrangement joins TRBV28 to TRBJ2-7; no clear D. The CDR3 is 12 residues long. The germline V gene has CDR1 MDHEN and CDR2 SYDVKM. Trimming pared 3 bases from V and 3 bases from J, leaving 6 bases between. This CDR3 reads CASSLANYEQYF. The DNA for the CDR3 is TGTGCCAGCAGTTTGGCCAACTACGAGCAGTACTTC.

This clone came up a few times. The genes are TRBV6-6 and TRBJ1-1, with D unresolved. Trimming pared 2 bases from V and 7 bases from J, leaving 11 bases between. The CDR3 consists of 13 residues. Germline V gene sequence: CDR1 MNHNY, CDR2 SVGAGI (reference sequence). The CDR3 sequence: CASSYPIGGEAFF. CDR3 nucleotide sequence: TGTGCCAGCAGTTACCCAATCGGTGGTGAAGCTTTCTTT.

J is TRBJ1-2 and V is TRBV4-1; D might be TRBD1 (6 bases). The CDR3 has 13 amino acids. CDR1 is MGHRA, CDR2 YSYEKL, per germline. The ends were cut back, 5 bases at V and 4 bases at J, with 11 bases in the middle. Written as DNA, the CDR3 is TGCGCCAGCAGCTTAGACAGGTTCTATGGCTACACCTTC. It encodes CASSLDRFYGYTF.

The V call is TRBV5-1, the J call TRBJ2-5; D ambiguous. Per the germline V gene, CDR1 is SGHRS and CDR2 is YFSETQ. The CDR3 length is 15 residues. The ends were cut back, 0 bases at V and 3 bases at J, with 12 bases in the middle. CDR3 nucleotide sequence: TGCGCCAGCAGCTTGGCCGACCCCCTAAAAGAGACCCAGTACTTC. This translates into CASSLADPLKETQYF.

The chain employs TRBV15 and TRBJ1-2; no clear D. This CDR3 spans 12 amino acids. CDR1 is LNHNV, CDR2 YYDKDF, per germline (reference sequence). V lost 0 bases and J 1 base, leaving 0 bases between the germline ends. The CDR3 DNA sequence: TGTGCCACCAGCAGAGATAACTATGGCTACACCTTC. Translation: CATSRDNYGYTF. Full variable domain (remainder filled in from reference TRBV15 and TRBJ1-2): DAMVIQNPRYQVTQFGKPVTLSCSQTLNHNVMYWYQQKSSQAPKLLFHYYDKDFNNEADTPDNFQSRRPNTSFCFLDIRSPGLGDTAMYLCATSRDNYGYTFGSGTRLTVV.

The V and J genes are TRBV10-1 and TRBJ2-1, with D hard to call. The CDR3 totals 16 residues. Trimming took off 6 bases at V and 2 bases at J, with 17 bases between the two ends. Germline CDR1 is WNHNN and CDR2 is SYGVQD (reference sequence). CDR3 loop: CASSQEKTRAYNEQFF. DNA of the CDR3: TGCGCCAGCAGCCAGGAGAAAACCCGGGCCTACAATGAGCAGTTCTTC.

The gene calls are TRBV30 and TRBJ2-2; either TRBD1 or TRBD2 may fit D (5 bases each). This CDR3 comprises 12 residues. V lost 5 bases and J 7 bases, leaving 11 bases between the germline ends. CDR1 and CDR2 from the germline V gene are GTSNPN and SVGIG (reference sequence). The CDR3 region is CAWGRDLGELFF. In DNA, the CDR3 is TGTGCCTGGGGTCGGGACCTCGGGGAGCTGTTTTTT.

The rearrangement links TRBV5-1 to TRBJ2-5, with D tentatively TRBD1 (8 bases). Deletions cut 0 bases from V and 6 bases from J, with 24 bases between. Germline CDR1 reads SGHRS; CDR2 reads YFSETQ. The CDR3 is 18 amino acids. The CDR3 nucleotides are TGCGCCAGCAGCTTGGCCGACAGGAGGACAGGGAGGGCCAAGACCCAGTACTTC. Its protein is CASSLADRRTGRAKTQYF.

This clone was seen once. The rearrangement links TRBV27 to TRBJ2-2, with 10 bases identical to TRBD2. CDR3 length: 15 amino acids. Germline lookup yields CDR1 MNHEY and CDR2 SMNVEV (reference sequence). With 2 bases clipped from V and 5 bases from J, the junction kept 2 bases outside the gene matches. CDR3 in amino acids: CASSLLAGATGELFF. Here the CDR3 DNA reads TGTGCCAGCAGTTTACTAGCGGGAGCGACCGGGGAGCTGTTTTTT.

The rearrangement links TRBV5-6 to TRBJ2-5, with D hard to call. The ends were cut back, 0 bases at V and 4 bases at J, with 7 bases in the middle. This CDR3 contains 13 residues. Germline lookup yields CDR1 SGHDT and CDR2 YYEEEE. The CDR3 region is CASSLVYSETQYF. The CDR3 region has the DNA TGTGCCAGCAGCTTGGTTTATTCAGAGACCCAGTACTTC. The full variable domain, in which reference TRBV5-6 and TRBJ2-5 provide the parts outside the CDR3, is DAGVTQSPTHLIKTRGQQVTLRCSPKSGHDTVSWYQQALGQGPQFIFQYYEEEERQRGNFPDRFSGHQFPNYSSELNVNALLLGDSALYLCASSLVYSETQYFGPGTRLLVL.

CDR3 nucleotide sequence: TGTGCCAGCAGACGGACAGGGAATGTCCAAGAGACCCAGTACTTC. Amino acids: CASRRTGNVQETQYF. This rearrangement joins TRBV7-9 to TRBJ2-5; 8 nucleotides line up with TRBD1. The CDR3 is 15 residues long. Germline CDR1 is SEHNR and CDR2 is FQNEAQ (reference sequence). V gave up 6 bases and J gave up 1 base; unmatched junction bases: 7. Filled out from reference TRBV7-9 and TRBJ2-5, the complete variable domain reads DTGVSQNPRHKITKRGQNVTFRCDPISEHNRLYWYRQTLGQGPEFLTYFQNEAQLEKSRLLSDRFSAERPKGSFSTLEIQRTEQGDSAMYLCASRRTGNVQETQYFGPGTRLLVL.

This clone appeared once. J is TRBJ2-7 and V is TRBV9, with TRBD1 matching 8 bases. With 0 bases clipped from V and 6 bases from J, the junction kept 5 bases outside the gene matches. CDR3 length: 14 amino acids. Germline CDR1 is SGDLS and CDR2 is YYNGEE. The CDR3 sequence: CASSVDGGQVEQYF. The CDR3 DNA reads TGTGCCAGCAGCGTAGATGGGGGACAGGTCGAGCAGTACTTC.

This chain links TRBV29-1 with TRBJ1-1, with TRBD1 as a possible D gene (6 bases). Germline V gene data show CDR1 as SQVTM and CDR2 as ANQGSEA. Trimming removed 7 bases from V and 0 bases from J, with 27 bases in between. The CDR3 covers 18 residues. CDR3 region: CSARQVRKSHGMNTEAFF. The CDR3 coding sequence is TGCAGCGCTAGACAGGTGAGGAAAAGTCACGGCATGAACACTGAAGCTTTCTTT.

V usage is TRBV10-3 and J usage is TRBJ2-5; weak D call: TRBD2 (6 bases). The DNA matches TRBJ2-7 better at its end, which makes the J call doubtful. This CDR3 has 13 residues. Germline CDR1 and CDR2: ENHRY and SYGVKD. Here the CDR3 DNA reads TGTGCCATCACCGCCCGGGACTTTGACGAGCAGTACTTC. Translated: CAITARDFDEQYF.

This clone has a handful of counts. V gene TRBV2 combines with J gene TRBJ1-2; D may be TRBD1 (6 bases). V was shortened by 6 bases and J by 4 bases, with 15 bases between the two germline ends. CDR1 is SNHLY and CDR2 is FYNNEI in the germline V gene. The CDR3 totals 14 residues. CDR3 sequence: CASRGNRVSYGYTF. The CDR3 DNA is TGTGCCAGCAGGGGTAACAGGGTCAGCTATGGCTACACCTTC.

By its share, this clone is medium-sized (0.01 to 0.1%). The chain employs TRBV5-6 and TRBJ1-1; D possibly corresponds to TRBD1 (5 bases). Trimming shortened V by 3 bases and J by 5 bases, and 11 bases separated the two germline ends. The CDR3 sequence is 13 residues long. Per the germline V gene, CDR1 is SGHDT and CDR2 is YYEEEE. The DNA of the CDR3 is TGTGCCAGCAGCTGGACACGGGGGACTGAAGCTTTCTTT. Its translation: CASSWTRGTEAFF.

The chain carries TRBV6-5 and TRBJ2-7, with 7 bases aligning to TRBD2. V dropped 6 bases and J dropped 0; count of bases not matched to a gene: 5. Per the germline V gene, CDR1 is MNHEY and CDR2 is SVGAGI. This CDR3 has 14 amino acids. The CDR3 DNA sequence: TGTGCCAGCAGAGATCGGGAGGACTCCTACGAGCAGTACTTC. Its translation: CASRDREDSYEQYF.

The CDR3 spells CASSPTGFYEQYF. For the CDR3, the DNA is TGCGCCAGCAGCCCGACAGGGTTCTACGAGCAGTACTTC. The gene calls are TRBV5-1 and TRBJ2-7; 7 bases are a match to TRBD1. The CDR3 spans 13 residues. Germline-derived CDR1 and CDR2 are SGHRS and YFSETQ. V gave up 4 bases and J gave up 3 bases; unmatched junction bases: 4.